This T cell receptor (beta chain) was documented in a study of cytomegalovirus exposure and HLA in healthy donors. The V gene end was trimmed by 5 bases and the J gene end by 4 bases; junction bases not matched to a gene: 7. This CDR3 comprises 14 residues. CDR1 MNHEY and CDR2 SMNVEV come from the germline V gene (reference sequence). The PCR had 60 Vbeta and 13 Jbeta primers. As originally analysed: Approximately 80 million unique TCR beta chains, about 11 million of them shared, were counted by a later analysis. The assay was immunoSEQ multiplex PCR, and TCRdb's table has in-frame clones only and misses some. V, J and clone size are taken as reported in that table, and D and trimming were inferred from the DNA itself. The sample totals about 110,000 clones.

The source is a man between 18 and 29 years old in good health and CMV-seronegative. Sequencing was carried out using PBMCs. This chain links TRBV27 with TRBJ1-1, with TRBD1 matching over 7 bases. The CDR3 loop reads CASSPGQAVTEAFF. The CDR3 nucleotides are TGTGCCAGCAGTCCCGGACAGGCGGTCACTGAAGCTTTCTTT.